This TCR beta chain was profiled in a study of cytomegalovirus exposure and HLA in healthy donors. Study findings and constraints: A later look showed TCR association rates differing by HLA locus, highest for DRB1 and lowest for HLA-C.

Remarks on this clone: Its specificity is unknown.

PCR employed 60 Vbeta and 13 Jbeta primers. Some clones are missing from TCRdb's copy, which holds only in-frame ones; the method was immunoSEQ multiplex PCR. The data hold roughly 110,000 clones, with approximately 80% observed a single time. The specimen was PBMCs. The receptor was derived from a male donor in good health and CMV-seronegative.

The chain's CDR3 is CSVVGSIPDIQYF. CDR3 sequence (DNA): TGCAGCGTTGTTGGGAGCATTCCAGACATTCAGTACTTC. The rearrangement uses TRBV29-1 and TRBJ2-4, with D perhaps matching TRBD2 (5 bases). The V gene's germline CDR1 is SQVTM and CDR2 ANQGSEA. The CDR3 totals 13 residues. V lost 4 bases and J lost 8, with 15 bases in between.